One sample yielded the 8 T cell receptor beta chains listed below, sequenced in a study of cytomegalovirus exposure and HLA in healthy donors. The PCR ran on 60 Vbeta and 13 Jbeta primers. Data came from immunoSEQ multiplex PCR; TCRdb stores just in-frame clones and leaves some out. Counted here are under 130,000 clones, roughly 71% occurring once; the ten biggest clones make up approximately 10%. Specimen: PBMCs. The receptors originated from a man in his forties in good health and CMV-seropositive.

This chain uses TRBV6-1 with TRBJ2-3; 7 nucleotides match TRBD1. With V trimmed by 2 bases and J by 2 bases, 7 bases remained unmatched. From germline, CDR1 is MNHNS and CDR2 SASEGT. The CDR3 is made up of 16 amino acids. The CDR3 loop is CASSEWDSRLTDTQYF. The CDR3 region has the DNA TGTGCCAGCAGTGAATGGGACAGCCGACTCACAGATACGCAGTATTTT.

The chain combines TRBV7-2 with TRBJ2-7, with TRBD1 matching over 8 bases. With 4 bases clipped from V and 3 bases from J, the junction kept 2 bases outside the gene matches. Germline CDR1 is SGHTA and CDR2 is FQGNSA. There are 13 residues in the CDR3. The CDR3, as DNA: TGTGCCAGCAGCTACGACAGGGGCTACGAGCAGTACGTC. Protein product: CASSYDRGYEQYV.

The gene calls are TRBV19 and TRBJ2-1; TRBD2 agrees at 9 bases. This CDR3 contains 19 residues. V shed 5 bases, J shed 0 bases, and the junction held 14 bases outside the gene matches. Germline CDR1 and CDR2: LNHDA and SQIVND (reference sequence). CDR3 bases: TGTGCCAGTAGTTCGACGGGAGCGGGAGGTTCTAGCTCCTACAATGAGCAGTTCTTC. This sequence encodes CASSSTGAGGSSSYNEQFF.

The gene calls are TRBV10-1 and TRBJ2-1, with 7 bases that match TRBD2. There are 14 residues in the CDR3. CDR1 and CDR2 from the germline V gene are WNHNN and SYGVQD (reference sequence). V shed 4 bases and J 3 bases; nucleotides not matched to a gene: 3. Written as DNA, the CDR3 is TGCGCCAGCAGTGCGGGAGGCTTCTACAATGAGCAGTTCTTC. Encoded protein: CASSAGGFYNEQFF.

The chain employs TRBV4-3 and TRBJ2-3, with 9 bases lining up with TRBD2. This CDR3 is built from 15 residues. Germline V gives CDR1 LGHNA, CDR2 YSLEER. J lost 5 bases, V lost 0 bases, and 3 bases had no gene match. CDR3 region: CASSQDQREVDTQYF. The DNA of the CDR3 is TGCGCCAGCAGCCAAGATCAGCGGGAGGTAGATACGCAGTATTTT.

Only a few counts were recorded for this clone. V usage is TRBV5-1 and J usage is TRBJ1-3; D gene uncertain. The germline V and J ends were trimmed by 1 base and 0 bases, with 8 bases remaining between them. The CDR3 extends over 15 amino acids. Per germline, CDR1 SGHRS and CDR2 YFSETQ. The DNA for the CDR3 is TGCGCCAGCAGCTTGCGGGTGGGCTCTGGAAACACCATATATTTT. Translating it yields CASSLRVGSGNTIYF.

The rearrangement joins TRBV4-1 to TRBJ2-1, with D unclear. V lost 6 bases, J lost 7 bases, and 7 bases lay in between. Germline V gives CDR1 MGHRA, CDR2 YSYEKL. The CDR3 loop spans 11 amino acids. CDR3 DNA: TGCGCCAGCAGTCTTACTAATGAGCAGTTCTTC. Its translation is CASSLTNEQFF.

The chain joins TRBV7-9 to TRBJ1-2, with 9 bases fitting TRBD1. Germline assignment: CDR1 SEHNR and CDR2 FQNEAQ (reference sequence). V trimming: 5 bases; J trimming: 7 bases; junction bases outside the gene matches: 5. The CDR3 length is 13 residues. CDR3 sequence reads: CASSGQGNPGYTF. The CDR3, as DNA: TGTGCCAGCAGCGGACAGGGGAACCCTGGCTACACCTTC. The entire variable domain, with the rest obtained from reference TRBV7-9 and TRBJ1-2, is as follows: DTGVSQNPRHKITKRGQNVTFRCDPISEHNRLYWYRQTLGQGPEFLTYFQNEAQLEKSRLLSDRFSAERPKGSFSTLEIQRTEQGDSAMYLCASSGQGNPGYTFGSGTRLTVV.